Listed here are 9 T cell receptor beta chains from one sample, sequenced in a study of blood T cells in healthy people across ages. Combining a sample-barcoded 5' primer with a J-beta primer mix, a second PCR ran for about 6 to 11 cycles. TCRdb re-called the 5' RACE reads with MiXCR, one entry per CDR3 protein. Of about 970,000 distinct CDR3 sequences in the sample, roughly 50% were seen once. What was sequenced was blood. These receptors all stem from a woman aged 55-75 years in good health.

This clonotype was detected only once. The chain joins TRBV7-9 to TRBJ2-1, with a tentative D call TRBD1 (6 bases). CDR3 size: 14 residues. Germline lookup yields CDR1 SEHNR and CDR2 FQNEAQ (reference sequence). The V end lost 7 bases, the J end lost 0 bases, and 10 bases lay between the germline ends. The CDR3 DNA reads TGTGCCAGCATTCAAGGGGGCTCCTACAATGAGCAGTTCTTC. Its protein is CASIQGGSYNEQFF. Based on the CDR3 plus reference TRBV7-9 and TRBJ2-1, the full variable domain is DTGVSQNPRHKITKRGQNVTFRCDPISEHNRLYWYRQTLGQGPEFLTYFQNEAQLEKSRLLSDRFSAERPKGSFSTLEIQRTEQGDSAMYLCASIQGGSYNEQFFGPGTRLTVL.

This chain uses TRBV6-5 with TRBJ2-3, with 11 bases matching TRBD2. Germline values: CDR1 MNHEY, CDR2 SVGAGI. Losses at the gene ends were 2 bases for V and 0 bases for J; bases not matched to a gene: 7. The CDR3 runs to 18 residues. The CDR3 region has the DNA TGTGCCAGCAGTTACGCCGAGGGACTAGCGGCTAGCACAGATACGCAGTATTTT. Translation gives CASSYAEGLAASTDTQYF.

This sequence joins TRBV20-1 and TRBJ2-1; 10 bases are shared with TRBD2. With 6 bases clipped from V and 5 bases from J, the junction kept 7 bases outside the gene matches. CDR1 and CDR2 (germline): DFQATT, SNEGSKA (reference sequence). The CDR3 runs to 14 residues. The CDR3 here is CSAIAGGLDNEQFF. CDR3 nucleotides: TGCAGTGCCATAGCGGGAGGTTTAGACAATGAGCAGTTCTTC.

This clonotype was observed a handful of times. The chain combines TRBV27 with TRBJ1-4; weak D call: TRBD1 (6 bases). The CDR3 is 15 amino acids. Trimming took off 5 bases at V and 1 base at J, with 11 bases between the two ends. CDR1 is MNHEY, CDR2 SMNVEV, per germline (reference sequence). The DNA of the CDR3 is TGTGCCAGCAGTCCGAAAGGGGGAACTAATGAAAAACTGTTTTTT. Protein product: CASSPKGGTNEKLFF.

The rearrangement joins TRBV12-3 or TRBV12-4 to TRBJ2-1; D is uncertain. The V end was cut by 6 bases, the J end by 9 bases, with 12 bases between. The CDR3 sequence is 12 residues long. The CDR3 protein is CASSQELGEQFF. CDR3 in DNA: TGTGCCAGCAGCCAGGAACTGGGTGAGCAGTTCTTC.

The chain is built from TRBV6-2 or TRBV6-3 and TRBJ2-1; 8 bases align to TRBD2. The CDR3 length is 12 residues. J was trimmed by 9 bases and V by 3 bases; bases with no gene match: 1. Germline V gene sequence: CDR1 MNHEY, CDR2 SVGEGT. The CDR3 spells CASSYSGIEQFF. CDR3 nucleotides: TGTGCCAGCAGTTATAGCGGGATTGAGCAGTTCTTC.

The sample holds a few counts of this clonotype. The chain couples TRBV7-2 to TRBJ1-2; no clear D. V dropped 1 base and J dropped 4 bases, with 7 bases sitting between them. This CDR3 is 13 amino acids long. CDR1 and CDR2 (germline): SGHTA, FQGNSA. The DNA for the CDR3 is TGTGCCAGCAGCTTAGAGAAACTCTATGGCTACACCTTC. It specifies CASSLEKLYGYTF.

The rearrangement uses TRBV7-2 and TRBJ2-3; either TRBD1 or TRBD2 may fit D (5 bases each). Trimming removed 3 bases at V and 4 bases at J, with 11 bases between. Germline V gene data show CDR1 as SGHTA and CDR2 as FQGNSA. This CDR3 has 14 amino acids. CDR3 sequence: CASSFMRGSDTQYF. The CDR3 region has the DNA TGTGCCAGCAGCTTTATGAGGGGTTCAGATACGCAGTATTTT.

The CDR3 here is CASSLSVSGTGTDTQYF. The CDR3 DNA reads as TGTGCCAGCAGCCTCAGCGTATCCGGGACAGGCACAGATACGCAGTATTTT. The chain joins TRBV7-2 to TRBJ2-3, with 7 positions matching TRBD1. CDR3 size: 17 residues. Germline loops: CDR1 SGHTA, CDR2 FQGNSA. Trimming took 5 bases from V and 1 from J; bases not matched to a gene: 12.